The 14 T cell receptor beta chains in this list originate from one sample, sequenced in a study of Ad26.COV2.S vaccination and SARS-CoV-2 variants. Treatment given: 15 to 20 received Ad26.COV2.S at low or high dose, single or two shots; 5 received placebo; per-sample allocation not given. Specimen acquisition occurred on day 63 following the initial vaccine or placebo injection. Sequencing was performed with immunoSEQ multiplex PCR; in TCRdb, only in-frame clones are kept and a portion is missing. The sample has 350,000 to 500,000 clones; approximately 92% are singletons. The sample in question was peripheral blood, obtained in a trial of Ad26.COV2.S vaccine versus placebo. The receptors were sampled from a person between 18 and 65 years old who received the Ad26.COV2.S COVID-19 vaccine or a placebo.

This chain joins TRBV18 and TRBJ1-5; possibly TRBD1 for D (6 bases). V was clipped by 4 bases and J by 1 base, with 11 bases between them. Per the germline V gene, CDR1 is KGHSH and CDR2 is LQKENI. The CDR3 totals 15 residues. DNA of the CDR3: TGTGCCAGCTCACAGGGCAGGGGAAGCAATCAGCCCCAGCATTTT. It translates to CASSQGRGSNQPQHF.

Concerning this clone itself: Other DNA sequences in this specimen translate into the identical CDR3. The V gene is TRBV18, the J gene TRBJ2-5; D uncertain. In germline, CDR1 is KGHSH, CDR2 LQKENI. Trimming removed 3 bases from V and 5 bases from J, with 7 bases in between. This CDR3 has 12 amino acids. The CDR3 sequence: CASSPRRETQYF. The CDR3 DNA reads as TGTGCCAGCTCACCTCGTAGGGAGACCCAGTACTTC.

This clone was observed a handful of times. V usage is TRBV6-6 and J usage is TRBJ1-3; D remains ambiguous. Germline V CDR1 and CDR2: MNHNY, SVGAGI (reference sequence). The V end lost 6 bases, the J end lost 0 bases, and 9 bases lay between the germline ends. The CDR3 is 14 residues long. The CDR3 DNA reads TGTGCCAGCAGAGCGGGATCCTCTGGAAACACCATATATTTT. This gives the protein CASRAGSSGNTIYF.

V is TRBV27 and J is TRBJ2-4; D remains unclear. Trimming took off 0 bases at V and 6 bases at J, with 15 bases between the two ends. CDR3 length equals 16 residues. Germline CDR1 and CDR2: MNHEY and SMNVEV (reference sequence). CDR3 sequence reads: CASSLSGLGIGNIQYF. Here the CDR3 DNA reads TGTGCCAGCAGTTTATCGGGCTTGGGGATCGGAAACATTCAGTACTTC.

The chain carries TRBV12-3 or TRBV12-4 and TRBJ2-7; D gene uncertain. The CDR3 spans 12 residues. V gave up 3 bases and J gave up 2 bases, with 5 bases separating them. The DNA of the CDR3 is TGTGCCAGCAGTTTTCAACCCTACGAGCAGTACTTC. This encodes CASSFQPYEQYF.

The CDR3, as DNA: TGTGCCAGCAGCGCGGGACAGGCGGGGACTGAGCAGTTCTTC. Residues: CASSAGQAGTEQFF. The gene calls are TRBV7-6 and TRBJ2-1, with 8 bases that match TRBD1. In germline, CDR1 is SGHVS, CDR2 FNYEAQ. Losses at the gene ends were 5 bases for V and 9 bases for J; bases not matched to a gene: 9. The CDR3 is 14 amino acids. Based on the CDR3 plus reference TRBV7-6 and TRBJ2-1, the full variable domain is GAGVSQSPRYKVTKRGQDVALRCDPISGHVSLYWYRQALGQGPEFLTYFNYEAQQDKSGLPNDRFSAERPEGSISTLTIQRTEQRDSAMYRCASSAGQAGTEQFFGPGTRLTVL.

V gene TRBV7-9 combines with J gene TRBJ1-2; D gene uncertain. CDR1 and CDR2 from the germline V gene are SEHNR and FQNEAQ (reference sequence). There are 13 residues in the CDR3. Trimming removed 1 base at V and 5 bases at J, with 8 bases between. CDR3 nucleotides: TGTGCCAGCAGCTTAGAGACCGCGTATGGCTACACCTTC. Residues: CASSLETAYGYTF.

The gene calls are TRBV20-1 and TRBJ2-3, with TRBD2 matching over 7 bases. CDR1 DFQATT and CDR2 SNEGSKA come from the germline V gene (reference sequence). V shed 3 bases and J 4 bases; nucleotides not matched to a gene: 13. The CDR3 contains 16 residues. The CDR3 is CSASGVRGSFADTQYF. In nucleotides, the CDR3 is TGCAGTGCTAGTGGGGTTCGCGGGAGTTTTGCAGATACGCAGTATTTT.

This chain connects TRBV20-1 to TRBJ2-5; D gene ambiguous. V was clipped by 0 bases and J by 10 bases, with 9 bases between them. This CDR3 spans 11 amino acids. Germline values: CDR1 DFQATT, CDR2 SNEGSKA (reference sequence). CDR3: CSARDRFLQYF. Written as DNA, the CDR3 is TGCAGTGCTAGAGATAGGTTTCTCCAGTACTTC.

The chain carries TRBV12-3 or TRBV12-4 and TRBJ1-4; the D is unclear. The V and J ends lost 5 bases and 10 bases respectively, with 14 bases between them. The CDR3 extends over 13 amino acids. This CDR3 reads CASSLGTGPKLFF. The CDR3 DNA sequence: TGTGCCAGCAGTCTAGGAACCGGTCCAAAACTGTTTTTT.

V and J are TRBV19 and TRBJ2-3; D is perhaps TRBD1 (6 bases). Germline CDR1 LNHDA, CDR2 SQIVND (reference sequence). This CDR3 comprises 14 residues. V lost 4 bases and J lost 5, with 13 bases in between. CDR3 DNA sequence: TGTGCCAGTAGTACCCGGACAGCTCAAGATACGCAGTATTTT. Residues: CASSTRTAQDTQYF. The entire variable domain, with the rest obtained from reference TRBV19 and TRBJ2-3, is as follows: DGGITQSPKYLFRKEGQNVTLSCEQNLNHDAMYWYRQDPGQGLRLIYYSQIVNDFQKGDIAEGYSVSREKKESFPLTVTSAQKNPTAFYLCASSTRTAQDTQYFGPGTRLTVL.

The chain carries TRBV29-1 and TRBJ2-1; D possibly corresponds to TRBD1 (6 bases). V was trimmed by 2 bases and J by 10 bases, leaving 18 bases between them. From germline, CDR1 is SQVTM and CDR2 ANQGSEA. The CDR3 has 14 amino acids. DNA for the CDR3: TGCAGCGTTGAACTAGCTTTGGGGGCGTGGGAGCAGTTCTTC. Protein sequence: CSVELALGAWEQFF.

This clone was picked up many times. The J gene is TRBJ1-3, the V gene TRBV10-3, with 7 bases lining up with TRBD1. The ends lost 3 bases at V and 3 bases at J; junction bases unmatched: 8. CDR1 and CDR2 (germline): ENHRY, SYGVKD. This CDR3 is built from 16 residues. CDR3 protein: CAISDSRGSSGNTIYF. The DNA of the CDR3 is TGTGCCATCAGTGATTCCAGGGGGTCAAGTGGAAACACCATATATTTT.

The chain has TRBV3-1 (or the pseudogene TRBV3-2) and TRBJ2-1; the match to TRBD2 covers 15 bases. Germline-derived CDR1 and CDR2 are LGHDT and YNNKEL (reference sequence). CDR3 length: 20 residues. V shed 0 bases, J shed 0 bases, and the junction held 6 bases outside the gene matches. CDR3 in DNA: TGTGCCAGCAGCCAAGAGGGGACTAGCGGGGGGCTGGGCTCCTACAATGAGCAGTTCTTC. It encodes CASSQEGTSGGLGSYNEQFF.